These 5 T cell receptor beta chains came from one sample sequenced in a study of early T cells in non-severe SARS-CoV-2 infection. TCRdb re-analysed the 5' RACE reads in MiXCR, keeping a single row per CDR3 protein. Among tens of thousands of distinct CDR3 sequences, 20% to 25% were seen once, and the ten largest hold about 17%. The material sequenced was whole blood, taken at baseline. Receptors originate from an adult who was a healthcare worker with PCR-confirmed SARS-CoV-2 infection or an uninfected control (not recorded which).

This clonotype was counted only a few times. V and J are TRBV6-1 and TRBJ1-2; possible D gene TRBD1, 6 bases. Looked up from germline, CDR1 is MNHNS and CDR2 is SASEGT. The V gene lost 2 bases and the J gene lost 7 bases, with 14 bases spanning the gap. This CDR3 comprises 14 residues. CDR3 residues: CASSELRGVSGYTF. CDR3 nucleotide sequence: TGTGCCAGCAGTGAACTCAGGGGAGTCAGTGGCTACACCTTC.

This clonotype was seen repeatedly, ten times or more. V and J are TRBV5-4 and TRBJ2-3; 7 bases align to TRBD2. Germline V CDR1 and CDR2: SGHNT, YYREEE (reference sequence). With V trimmed by 0 bases and J by 2 bases, 9 bases remained unmatched. CDR3 size: 17 residues. CDR3 loop: CASSLGGGGANTDTQYF. The CDR3 nucleotides read TGTGCCAGCAGCTTGGGTGGCGGGGGAGCAAACACAGATACGCAGTATTTT.

This clonotype has a count of ten or more. The gene calls are TRBV20-1 and TRBJ2-1; 7 bases map to TRBD2. CDR3 size: 14 residues. From germline, CDR1 is DFQATT and CDR2 SNEGSKA (reference sequence). The V segment lost 3 bases and the J segment 6 bases; nucleotides outside the gene matches: 8. CDR3 DNA sequence: TGCAGTGCTAGCCCCGGGGGGAACATCAATGAGCAGTTCTTC. Translation: CSASPGGNINEQFF.

Only a few counts were recorded for this clonotype. The chain has TRBV7-3 and TRBJ2-3; D perhaps matches TRBD2 (5 bases). V was shortened by 5 bases and J by 3 bases, with 21 bases between the two germline ends. CDR1 and CDR2 from the germline V gene are SGHTA and FQGTGA. The length of the CDR3 is 17 residues. The CDR3 reads CASSLVRTGGGTDTQYF. CDR3 bases: TGTGCCAGCAGCCTTGTAAGGACTGGAGGAGGAACAGATACGCAGTATTTT.

This clonotype was seen more than once but under ten times. V is TRBV7-2 and J is TRBJ2-6; D is unresolved. The germline gives CDR1 SGHTA, CDR2 FQGNSA. V dropped 1 base and J dropped 0 bases, with 7 bases sitting between them. The CDR3 totals 16 residues. CDR3: CASSLVQSSGANVLTF. The CDR3 nucleotides are TGTGCCAGCAGCTTAGTACAGAGCTCTGGGGCCAACGTCCTGACTTTC.